These 28 T cell receptor beta chains share one sample of origin, sequenced in a study of T-cell reconstitution after alpha-beta-depleted transplantation in children. Using unique molecular identifiers, the investigators prepared the TCRbeta library. TCRdb re-analysed the PCR reads in MiXCR, keeping a single row per CDR3 protein. The profile covers about 200,000 distinct CDR3 sequences, with 5.5% to 7% appearing a single time and 5.5% taken by the ten largest. Sequenced here: PBMCs, sampled before TCRalphabeta/CD19-depleted stem cell transplant. The receptor set was obtained from a boy between 2 and 15 years old with acute lymphoblastic leukemia, due to receive a stem cell transplant.

The chain uses TRBV6-1 and TRBJ2-1; TRBD2 agrees at 8 bases. This CDR3 comprises 15 residues. Germline CDR1 is MNHNS and CDR2 is SASEGT. The V and J ends lost 2 bases and 6 bases, in that order; junction bases with no gene match: 6. Here the CDR3 DNA reads TGTGCCAGCAGTGAATGGCGGGAGGCAGGCAATGAGCAGTTCTTC. Amino acids: CASSEWREAGNEQFF.

This clonotype was detected many times. The chain carries TRBV5-1 and TRBJ2-6, with D uncertain. There are 14 residues in the CDR3. Trimming cost V 4 bases and J 0 bases, with 5 bases left between them. Germline assignment: CDR1 SGHRS and CDR2 YFSETQ. The CDR3 DNA sequence: TGCGCCAGCAGCGTATTCTCTGGGGCCAACGTCCTGACTTTC. Its translation: CASSVFSGANVLTF. Full variable domain (missing parts from reference TRBV5-1 and TRBJ2-6): KAGVTQTPRYLIKTRGQQVTLSCSPISGHRSVSWYQQTPGQGLQFLFEYFSETQRNKGNFPGRFSGRQFSNSRSEMNVSTLELGDSALYLCASSVFSGANVLTFGAGSRLTVL.

A few counts support this clonotype. V and J are TRBV5-5 and TRBJ2-1; 9 bases match TRBD2. J gave up 7 bases and V 5 bases, and 4 bases lay outside the gene matches. The CDR3 contains 13 residues. Germline V gives CDR1 SGHKS, CDR2 YYEKEE (reference sequence). CDR3: CASSYSGRNEQFF. In DNA form, the CDR3 reads TGTGCCAGCAGTTATAGCGGGAGAAATGAGCAGTTCTTC.

This clonotype came up a few times. The chain couples TRBV5-5 to TRBJ1-4; D not resolved. Germline CDR1 and CDR2: SGHKS and YYEKEE (reference sequence). V dropped 5 bases and J dropped 12 bases, with 20 bases sitting between them. The CDR3 spans 14 residues. The CDR3: CASRSGAAHGELFF. In DNA, the CDR3 is TGTGCCAGCAGGTCCGGTGCGGCACACGGGGAACTGTTTTTT.

This clonotype was found many times. In DNA, the CDR3 is TGTGCCAGCAGCGGACCGACAGGGCCCAAGGAGACCCAGTACTTC. It is translated as CASSGPTGPKETQYF. The chain uses TRBV7-9 and TRBJ2-5; 7 positions match TRBD1. The CDR3 runs 15 residues. The germline V gene encodes CDR1 SEHNR and CDR2 FQNEAQ (reference sequence). V shed 5 bases and J 5 bases; nucleotides not matched to a gene: 11.

In its sample, this clonotype was seen many times. The CDR3 DNA reads TGTGCCAGCAGTAAGCCCCAGGGTGGTCTGGACAATGAGCAGTTCTTC. This gives the protein CASSKPQGGLDNEQFF. The rearrangement links TRBV27 to TRBJ2-1, with D maybe TRBD1 (5 bases). The CDR3 consists of 16 residues. The germline gives CDR1 MNHEY, CDR2 SMNVEV (reference sequence). Trimming took 5 bases from V and 5 from J, leaving 19 bases between them.

This clonotype was found many times. V usage is TRBV9 and J usage is TRBJ2-3; D possibly corresponds to TRBD1 (6 bases). Trimming removed 3 bases at V and 5 bases at J, with 13 bases between. Germline V gene lookup returns CDR1 SGDLS and CDR2 YYNGEE. The CDR3 contains 14 residues. CDR3: CASSEQGVRDTQYF. The DNA of the CDR3 is TGTGCCAGCAGCGAACAGGGTGTGAGAGATACGCAGTATTTT.

Concerning this clonotype itself: With a much larger clone just one base away, this may be a read error. The rearrangement links TRBV2 to TRBJ2-1; TRBD1 or TRBD2 may be the D gene (5 bases each). Germline V gene sequence: CDR1 SNHLY, CDR2 FYNNEI. V lost 3 bases to trimming and J lost 4 bases, with 7 bases between them. The CDR3 is 13 residues long. The CDR3: CASSDREYNEQFF. DNA for the CDR3: TGTGCCAGCAGTGACAGGGAGTACAATGAGCAGTTCTTC.

Many counts were recorded for this clonotype. The chain couples TRBV5-1 to TRBJ2-1, with 7 bases fitting TRBD1. The CDR3 covers 16 residues. The junction had 7 bases not matched to a gene; V was cut back by 4 bases and J by 0 bases. Germline assignment: CDR1 SGHRS and CDR2 YFSETQ. CDR3 nucleotides: TGCGCCAGCAGCCCGGGACAGTCGAGCTCCTACAATGAGCAGTTCTTC. Translated: CASSPGQSSSYNEQFF.

The V call is TRBV5-1, the J call TRBJ2-7; 10 nucleotides align to TRBD1. In germline, CDR1 is SGHRS, CDR2 YFSETQ. This CDR3 contains 19 residues. The J segment lost 2 bases and the V segment lost 1 base, leaving 15 bases of the junction unmatched. The DNA for the CDR3 is TGCGCCAGCAGCTTGTCTTTGGGACAGGGGATTCTGGGGGCCTACGAGCAGTACTTC. It encodes CASSLSLGQGILGAYEQYF. Supplemented by reference TRBV5-1 and TRBJ2-7, the full variable domain reads KAGVTQTPRYLIKTRGQQVTLSCSPISGHRSVSWYQQTPGQGLQFLFEYFSETQRNKGNFPGRFSGRQFSNSRSEMNVSTLELGDSALYLCASSLSLGQGILGAYEQYFGPGTRLTVT.

This clonotype was observed a handful of times. V is TRBV6-1 and J is TRBJ2-5; D is possibly TRBD2 (7 bases). Germline V gene sequence: CDR1 MNHNS, CDR2 SASEGT. This CDR3 is 15 amino acids long. Trimming cost V 6 bases and J 4 bases, with 18 bases left between them. The CDR3 nucleotides are TGTGCCAGCAGCCTTGAAGGGGCGGGGGCAGAGACCCAGTACTTC. Translated: CASSLEGAGAETQYF.

This clonotype was seen many times. The rearrangement joins TRBV20-1 to TRBJ1-2, with D perhaps matching TRBD1 (5 bases). The V gene lost 6 bases and the J gene lost 8 bases, with 10 bases spanning the gap. The germline V gene encodes CDR1 DFQATT and CDR2 SNEGSKA (reference sequence). The CDR3 extends over 10 amino acids. The CDR3 protein is CSASDNGYTF. The CDR3 DNA follows: TGCAGTGCATCGGACAACGGCTACACCTTC.

Of note for this clonotype: A much larger clone differs by one base, so this may be a read error. The chain links TRBV28 to TRBJ1-1; D unresolved. Trimming cost V 11 bases and J 11 bases, with 27 bases left between them. Germline V gene lookup returns CDR1 MDHEN and CDR2 SYDVKM. The length of the CDR3 is 14 residues. This CDR3 is CAGGKNREGNKAFF. In nucleotides, the CDR3 is TGTGCCGGCGGGAAAAATCGAGAGGGTAACAAGGCTTTCTTT. The complete variable domain, with remaining parts taken from reference TRBV28 and TRBJ1-1, reads DVKVTQSSRYLVKRTGEKVFLECVQDMDHENMFWYRQDPGLGLRLIYFSYDVKMKEKGDIPEGYSVSREKKERFSLILESASTNQTSMYLCAGGKNREGNKAFFGQGTRLTVV.

This clonotype was seen repeatedly, ten times or more. This chain's CDR3 is CASSLAPTLQETQYF. For the CDR3, the DNA is TGCGCCAGCAGCTTGGCCCCGACTCTCCAAGAGACCCAGTACTTC. This rearrangement joins TRBV5-1 to TRBJ2-5; D is ambiguous. Germline V gene sequence: CDR1 SGHRS, CDR2 YFSETQ. V dropped 0 bases and J dropped 1 base, with 10 bases sitting between them. The CDR3 spans 15 residues.

Note on this clonotype: Germline and junction disagree at one end, which may indicate a read error. V is TRBV28 and J is TRBJ1-2, with D possibly matching TRBD1 (5 bases). This CDR3 contains 14 residues. Germline values: CDR1 MDHEN, CDR2 SYDVKM. DNA of the CDR3: TGTCCCAGCAGTTTAAACCGGGGGATAGCTGGCTACACCTTC. It encodes CPSSLNRGIAGYTF.

This clonotype was observed many times. CDR3 residues: CASSRSTGSYEQYF. The CDR3 nucleotides read TGTGCCAGCAGCCGTTCGACAGGTTCCTACGAGCAGTACTTC. The rearrangement links TRBV7-8 to TRBJ2-7, with D possibly matching TRBD1 (6 bases). Germline values: CDR1 SGHVS, CDR2 FQNEAQ. The CDR3 spans 14 residues. Trimming took off 5 bases at V and 1 base at J, with 12 bases between the two ends. Full variable domain (remainder filled in from reference TRBV7-8 and TRBJ2-7): GAGVSQSPRYKVAKRGQDVALRCDPISGHVSLFWYQQALGQGPEFLTYFQNEAQLDKSGLPSDRFFAERPEGSVSTLKIQRTQQEDSAVYLCASSRSTGSYEQYFGPGTRLTVT.

The table lists this clonotype with many counts. This chain links TRBV20-1 with TRBJ2-1, with D perhaps TRBD1 or TRBD2 (6 bases each). The CDR3 runs 13 residues. Germline CDR1 reads DFQATT; CDR2 reads SNEGSKA (reference sequence). V lost 6 bases and J lost 2, with 11 bases in between. CDR3 loop: CSAEGGPYNEQFF. Here the CDR3 DNA reads TGCAGTGCCGAGGGGGGCCCCTACAATGAGCAGTTCTTC.

This clonotype was found a few times. The V call is TRBV29-1, the J call TRBJ1-2; possible D gene TRBD1, 6 bases. The CDR3 covers 13 residues. With 8 bases removed from V and 2 bases from J, the gap between germline ends came to 15 bases. Germline CDR1 and CDR2: SQVTM and ANQGSEA. The CDR3: CSSWDTQNYGYTF. For the CDR3, the DNA is TGCAGCTCGTGGGACACCCAAAACTATGGCTACACCTTC.

The chain joins TRBV6-1 to TRBJ1-5; TRBD1 matches at 10 bases. This CDR3 spans 15 amino acids. The trim removed 6 bases at V and 6 bases at J, leaving 8 bases unmatched. The germline CDR1 and CDR2 sequences are MNHNS and SASEGT. The CDR3 region is CASRDGTGEVQPQHF. CDR3 DNA sequence: TGTGCCAGCAGGGACGGGACAGGGGAAGTTCAGCCCCAGCATTTT.

At least ten counts were recorded for this clonotype. V gene TRBV7-2 combines with J gene TRBJ2-1; D is perhaps TRBD2 (6 bases). The V and J ends lost 8 bases and 12 bases respectively, with 14 bases between them. The CDR3 runs to 11 residues. Germline V CDR1 and CDR2: SGHTA, FQGNSA. The CDR3 reads CASGRGIRQFF. For the CDR3, the DNA is TGTGCCAGCGGCCGCGGGATACGGCAGTTCTTC.

The chain combines TRBV20-1 with TRBJ2-5; 8 nucleotides align to TRBD1. The trim removed 1 base at V and 4 bases at J, leaving 14 bases unmatched. Germline V gene lookup returns CDR1 DFQATT and CDR2 SNEGSKA (reference sequence). This CDR3 spans 17 amino acids. The CDR3 reads CSARVFRGRETPETQYF. The DNA of the CDR3 is TGCAGTGCTAGAGTTTTCAGGGGGCGGGAAACCCCAGAGACCCAGTACTTC.

The chain combines TRBV5-1 with TRBJ2-1, with TRBD1 matching over 7 bases. Unmatched junction bases numbered 3, after V lost 6 bases and J lost 0 bases. CDR3 length: 14 residues. The germline V gene has CDR1 SGHRS and CDR2 YFSETQ. CDR3 protein: CASNWDSSYNEQFF. The DNA for the CDR3 is TGCGCCAGCAACTGGGACAGCTCCTACAATGAGCAGTTCTTC.

This clonotype occurred a few times. The chain employs TRBV15 and TRBJ2-5; tentatively, D is TRBD2 (6 bases). Per the germline V gene, CDR1 is LNHNV and CDR2 is YYDKDF (reference sequence). Trimming shortened V by 2 bases and J by 8 bases, and 18 bases separated the two germline ends. The CDR3 sequence is 15 residues long. CDR3 sequence reads: CATSRPGTWTITQYF. The DNA for the CDR3 is TGTGCCACCAGCAGACCCGGGACTTGGACCATTACCCAGTACTTC.

The chain couples TRBV12-3 or TRBV12-4 to TRBJ1-6; maybe TRBD1 (6 bases). The germline V and J ends were trimmed by 5 bases and 2 bases, with 13 bases remaining between them. This CDR3 is 16 amino acids long. The CDR3 protein is CASSLNTGPYNSPLHF. For the CDR3, the DNA is TGTGCCAGCAGTCTCAATACAGGGCCCTATAATTCACCCCTCCACTTT.

The chain employs TRBV9 and TRBJ2-1, with 12 bases lining up with TRBD2. The trim removed 0 bases at V and 9 bases at J, leaving 19 bases unmatched. The germline CDR1 and CDR2 sequences are SGDLS and YYNGEE. This CDR3 has 20 amino acids. The CDR3 DNA is TGTGCCAGCAGCGTAGCTCTCTCCGGGACTAGCGGGCGTTCTTATACTGAGCAGTTCTTC. It encodes CASSVALSGTSGRSYTEQFF.

The rearrangement uses TRBV30 and TRBJ2-3; D might be TRBD2 (5 bases). V was cut by 3 bases and J by 0 bases, with 10 bases left in between. Germline V gene lookup returns CDR1 GTSNPN and CDR2 SVGIG (reference sequence). This CDR3 comprises 14 residues. The CDR3 spells CAWSNGGSTDTQYF. CDR3 DNA sequence: TGTGCCTGGAGCAATGGCGGGAGCACAGATACGCAGTATTTT.

This clonotype was picked up a small number of times. The chain joins TRBV25-1 to TRBJ2-7; weak D call: TRBD2 (6 bases). V was trimmed by 3 bases and J by 3 bases, leaving 9 bases between them. Germline V gene sequence: CDR1 MGHDK, CDR2 SYGVNS. The CDR3 runs 13 residues. The CDR3 protein is CASSEGTLYEQYF. The CDR3 DNA follows: TGTGCCAGCAGTGAGGGGACTCTCTACGAGCAGTACTTC.

This clonotype was counted ten times or more. The rearrangement joins TRBV7-6 to TRBJ2-7; TRBD1 agrees at 7 bases. This CDR3 has 19 amino acids. After removal of 7 bases from V and 0 bases from J, the junction contained 21 bases not matched to a gene. From germline, CDR1 is SGHVS and CDR2 FNYEAQ. The CDR3 nucleotides read TGTGCCAGCACCAAACAGGAAAGACAGGGCAGAAAACTCTCCTACGAGCAGTACTTC. Protein: CASTKQERQGRKLSYEQYF.